This record concerns one T cell receptor (beta chain) sequence. TCRdb itself ran the 5' RACE reads through MiXCR, one entry per CDR3 protein. The sample gives some 96,000 distinct CDR3 sequences, less than 15% of which show up once; around 2.5% is in the top ten. The data were taken from a study of early T cells in non-severe SARS-CoV-2 infection. At the level of the study: Unsorted whole-blood RNA was sequenced in bulk, leaving chains unpaired.

The CDR3 runs 13 residues. Germline CDR1 SGHDT, CDR2 YYEEEE. V lost 2 bases to trimming and J lost 5 bases, with 10 bases between them. The specimen sequenced was whole blood. This chain uses TRBV5-6 with TRBJ1-1, with D tentatively TRBD1 (6 bases). This receptor was obtained from an adult who was a healthcare worker with PCR-confirmed SARS-CoV-2 infection or an uninfected control (not recorded which). In DNA form, the CDR3 reads TGTGCCAGCAGCTTTCCTCAGGGGACTGAAGCTTTCTTT. It codes for CASSFPQGTEAFF.